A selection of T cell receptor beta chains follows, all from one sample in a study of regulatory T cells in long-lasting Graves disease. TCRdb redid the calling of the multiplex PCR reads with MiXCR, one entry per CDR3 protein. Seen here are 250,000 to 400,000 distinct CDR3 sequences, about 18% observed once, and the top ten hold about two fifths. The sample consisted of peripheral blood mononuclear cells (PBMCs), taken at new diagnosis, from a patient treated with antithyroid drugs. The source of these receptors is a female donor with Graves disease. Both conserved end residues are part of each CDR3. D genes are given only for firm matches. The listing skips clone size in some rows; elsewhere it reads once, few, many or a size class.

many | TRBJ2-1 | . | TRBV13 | TGTGCCAGCAGCTTAGTAAGCTTTGGCTCCTACAATGAGCAGTTCTTC | CASSLVSFGSYNEQFF
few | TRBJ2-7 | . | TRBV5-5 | TGTGCCAGCAGCTTGGGGTCCAAGAGCTCCTACGAGCAGTACTTC | CASSLGSKSSYEQYF
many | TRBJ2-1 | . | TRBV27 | TGTGCCAGCAGTCTCTTGGATGGAGAGCAGTTCTTC | CASSLLDGEQFF
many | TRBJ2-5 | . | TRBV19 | TGTGCCAGTAGTATAGGTCCAGAGACCCAGTACTTC | CASSIGPETQYF
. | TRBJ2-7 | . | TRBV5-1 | TGCGCCAGCACACCCTCTCGGGAGCCCTACGAGCAGTACTTC | CASTPSREPYEQYF
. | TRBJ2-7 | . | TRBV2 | TGTGCCAGCAGGGGTGACGGGAGCTCCTACGAGCAGTACTTC | CASRGDGSSYEQYF
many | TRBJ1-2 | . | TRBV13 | TGTGCCAGCAGCTTAGGCGGAGGGGGGGCGACCTACTATGGCTACACCTTC | CASSLGGGGATYYGYTF
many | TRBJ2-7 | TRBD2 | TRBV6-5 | TGTGCCAGCAGTTTTCGGAGCGGGACCTACGAGCAGTACTTC | CASSFRSGTYEQYF
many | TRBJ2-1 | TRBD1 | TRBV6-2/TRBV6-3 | TGTGCCAGCAGTGAAACAGGGGCCCCCCCCAGTAATGAGCAGTTCTTC | CASSETGAPPSNEQFF
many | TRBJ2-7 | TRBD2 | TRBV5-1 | TGCGCCAGCAGCCCGGGAGGGACTAGCGGGAGGCCGTCCTACGAGCAGTACTTC | CASSPGGTSGRPSYEQYF
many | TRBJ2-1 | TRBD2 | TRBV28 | TGTGCCAGCACAGGGCCAACCGGGGGACTAGCGGGAATGAATGAGCAGTTCTTC | CASTGPTGGLAGMNEQFF
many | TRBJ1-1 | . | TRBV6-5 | TGTGCCAGCAGTTCGACAGACAAGAACACTGAAGCTTTCTTT | CASSSTDKNTEAFF
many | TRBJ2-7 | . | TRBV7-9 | TGTGCCAGCAGCAGCGAGGGGAAGTTTGGGGAGCAGTACTTC | CASSSEGKFGEQYF
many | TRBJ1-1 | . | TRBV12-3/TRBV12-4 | TGTGCCAGCACAGTGGGGCGTGGGGGCGCGCTTACTGAAGCTTTCTTT | CASTVGRGGALTEAFF
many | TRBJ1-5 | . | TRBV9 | TGTGCCAGCAGCGTAGGTAATGGCCAGCCCCAGCATTTT | CASSVGNGQPQHF
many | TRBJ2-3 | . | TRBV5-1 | TGCGCCAGCACGAGGGTAGCGGTGAGCACAGATACGCAGTATTTT | CASTRVAVSTDTQYF
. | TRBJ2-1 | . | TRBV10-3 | TGTGCCATCAGTGGGGGGGGGCTGAATGAGCAGTTCTTC | CAISGGGLNEQFF
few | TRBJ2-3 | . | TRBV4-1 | TGCGCCAGCAGCCAACGGTTCCAGGGAAGAACAGATACGCAGTATTTT | CASSQRFQGRTDTQYF
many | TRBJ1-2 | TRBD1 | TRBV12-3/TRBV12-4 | TGTGCCAGCATCATCCGGGGACAGGGGGCTGATCGCTATGGCTACACCTTC | CASIIRGQGADRYGYTF
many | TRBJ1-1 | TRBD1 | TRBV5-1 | TGCGCCAGCAAGTACGGACAGGGCGACACTGAAGCTTTCTTT | CASKYGQGDTEAFF
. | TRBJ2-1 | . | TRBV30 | TGTGCCTGGAGTGTAGGTTACAATGAGCAGTTCTTC | CAWSVGYNEQFF
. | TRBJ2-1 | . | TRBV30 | TGTGCCTGGAGTGCGTTCTGGGACAATGAGCAGTTCTTC | CAWSAFWDNEQFF
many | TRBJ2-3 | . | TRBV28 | TGTGCCAGCTTTGATACCGCAGATACGCAGTATTTT | CASFDTADTQYF
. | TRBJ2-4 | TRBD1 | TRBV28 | TGTGCCAGCAGCTCGAGGACAGGGATACAGGACATTCAGTACTTC | CASSSRTGIQDIQYF
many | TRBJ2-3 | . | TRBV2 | TGTGCCAGCAGTCTCCTTGGAAGGGACGATACGCAGTATTTT | CASSLLGRDDTQYF
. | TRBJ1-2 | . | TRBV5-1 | TGTGCCAGCAGCACGGACCCTCAGCGGCCGGTTGATGGCTACACCTTC | CASSTDPQRPVDGYTF
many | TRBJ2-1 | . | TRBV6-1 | TGTGCCAGCAAGGGGAGCCCAACCTACAATGAGCAGTTCTTC | CASKGSPTYNEQFF
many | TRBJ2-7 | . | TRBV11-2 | TGTGCCAGCAGCTTTAGCGGTCTCTCCTACGAGCAGTACTTC | CASSFSGLSYEQYF
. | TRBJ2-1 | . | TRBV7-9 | TGTGCCAGCAGCCCAATAGCGGAAACCTACAATGAGCAGCTCTTC | CASSPIAETYNEQLF
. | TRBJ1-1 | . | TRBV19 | TGTGCCAGTACCAAAGGAGGGGGCACTGAAGCTTTCTTT | CASTKGGGTEAFF
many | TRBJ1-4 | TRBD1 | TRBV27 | TGTGCCAGCAGAACCTCAGGGGGCGGTGAAAAACTGTTTTTT | CASRTSGGGEKLFF
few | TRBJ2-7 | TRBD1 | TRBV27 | TGTGCCAGCGGTTGGCAGGGGGCTAGTCAGTACGAGCAGTACTTC | CASGWQGASQYEQYF